One sample yielded the 32 T cell receptor beta chains listed below, sequenced in a study of OX40 agonist ivuxolimab in advanced cancers. This table comes from immunoSEQ multiplex PCR, and its TCRdb copy is limited to in-frame clones, with some not included. The sample has 30,000 to 35,000 clones, under 80% seen once. Source: CD4+ or CD8+ T cells sorted from blood, taken in a trial of the OX40 agonist ivuxolimab. Receptors were obtained from an adult with an advanced solid tumor such as melanoma, head and neck, liver or kidney cancer.

J is TRBJ1-6 and V is TRBV9, with D perhaps matching TRBD1 (5 bases). V was pared by 0 bases and J by 7 bases, with 11 bases between. This CDR3 contains 15 residues. Germline V lookup: CDR1 SGDLS, CDR2 YYNGEE. CDR3: CASSVVGTTNSPLHF. CDR3 nucleotides: TGTGCCAGCAGCGTAGTAGGGACGACAAATTCACCCCTCCACTTT.

This clone was seen a single time. The genes are TRBV11-3 and TRBJ1-1; no reliable D call. Between the trimmed V and J ends, which lost 3 bases and 2 bases, there was a span of 10 bases. The germline CDR1 and CDR2 sequences are SGHNT and YENEEA. The CDR3 runs to 14 residues. CDR3 in DNA: TGTGCCAGCAGCTTGGGGTATGGAAACACTGAAGCTTTCTTT. It yields the protein CASSLGYGNTEAFF.

The rearrangement joins TRBV5-5 to TRBJ1-3; 7 nucleotides match TRBD1. This CDR3 has 15 amino acids. CDR1 SGHKS and CDR2 YYEKEE come from the germline V gene (reference sequence). Trimming removed 0 bases from V and 4 bases from J; junction bases left unmatched: 4. This CDR3 is CASSLGQGRGNTIYF. The CDR3 nucleotides are TGTGCCAGCAGCTTGGGACAGGGTCGCGGAAACACCATATATTTT.

The chain couples TRBV7-2 to TRBJ1-1, with 8 bases aligning to TRBD1. CDR1 SGHTA and CDR2 FQGNSA come from the germline V gene. The CDR3 contains 13 residues. J was trimmed by 8 bases and V by 3 bases; bases with no gene match: 5. CDR3 protein: CASSFRRDREAFF. CDR3 nucleotide sequence: TGTGCCAGCAGCTTCCGCCGGGACAGGGAAGCTTTCTTT.

V is TRBV2 and J is TRBJ2-1; 9 bases line up with TRBD2. The CDR3 covers 15 residues. V trimming: 6 bases; J trimming: 2 bases; junction bases outside the gene matches: 5. Germline V lookup: CDR1 SNHLY, CDR2 FYNNEI. CDR3 DNA: TGTGCCAGCAGGATAGCGGGGGAGGCCTACAATGAGCAGTTCTTC. Protein: CASRIAGEAYNEQFF.

V usage is TRBV7-3 and J usage is TRBJ2-5; TRBD2 agrees at 8 bases. Per the germline V gene, CDR1 is SGHTA and CDR2 is FQGTGA. The CDR3 totals 15 residues. The J segment lost 1 base and the V segment lost 5 bases, leaving 6 bases of the junction unmatched. Here the CDR3 reads CASSPRRGVQETQYF. In DNA form, the CDR3 reads TGTGCCAGCAGCCCTCGGCGGGGGGTCCAAGAGACCCAGTACTTC.

The rearrangement uses TRBV27 and TRBJ2-2, with 9 nucleotides matching TRBD1. Germline V gene sequence: CDR1 MNHEY, CDR2 SMNVEV (reference sequence). Unmatched junction bases numbered 6, after V lost 5 bases and J lost 5 bases. The CDR3 extends over 15 amino acids. CDR3 sequence reads: CASSPGTGRTGELFF. For the CDR3, the DNA is TGTGCCAGCAGTCCGGGGACAGGGCGAACCGGGGAGCTGTTTTTT.

The chain combines TRBV5-1 with TRBJ2-7; tentatively, D is TRBD1 (5 bases). This CDR3 is built from 12 residues. Trimming removed 4 bases from V and 4 bases from J, with 9 bases in between. Germline V CDR1 and CDR2: SGHRS, YFSETQ. This chain's CDR3 is CASSLGQYEQYF. CDR3 nucleotides: TGCGCCAGCAGCCTGGGGCAGTACGAGCAGTACTTC.

V gene TRBV6-6 combines with J gene TRBJ2-7, with TRBD1 as a possible D gene (6 bases). Germline CDR1 is MNHNY and CDR2 is SVGAGI (reference sequence). Trimming removed 5 bases at V and 3 bases at J, with 17 bases between. CDR3 length equals 15 residues. The CDR3 is CASSPATGFNYEQYF. The CDR3 nucleotides are TGTGCCAGCAGTCCCGCGACAGGCTTTAACTACGAGCAGTACTTC.

This chain uses TRBV19 with TRBJ1-2; D remains ambiguous. The germline CDR1 and CDR2 sequences are LNHDA and SQIVND (reference sequence). This CDR3 contains 16 residues. V shed 4 bases and J shed 0 bases, with 15 bases lying between them. The CDR3 loop reads CASSTLDKLANYGYTF. In DNA, the CDR3 is TGTGCCAGTAGTACACTTGACAAGTTAGCTAACTATGGCTACACCTTC.

On this clone: Other DNA sequences in this sample translate to the same CDR3. CDR3 sequence reads: CASSLQTGATYEQYF. The DNA of the CDR3 is TGCGCCAGCAGCCTCCAGACCGGGGCAACCTACGAGCAGTACTTC. The chain carries TRBV5-1 and TRBJ2-7; D tentatively reads TRBD1 or TRBD2 (5 bases each). Per the germline V gene, CDR1 is SGHRS and CDR2 is YFSETQ. The CDR3 consists of 15 residues. Trimming shortened V by 4 bases and J by 2 bases, and 16 bases separated the two germline ends.

The V gene is TRBV5-1, the J gene TRBJ2-7, with D uncertain. Trimming removed 0 bases from V and 3 bases from J, with 13 bases in between. The CDR3 has 15 amino acids. CDR1 SGHRS and CDR2 YFSETQ come from the germline V gene. CDR3 sequence (DNA): TGCGCCAGCAGCTTGGCCCCCTCCTCGGACTACGAGCAGTACTTC. Its translation is CASSLAPSSDYEQYF.

This clone was seen once. The chain links TRBV7-3 to TRBJ2-1; TRBD1 might be the D (5 bases). V was cut by 5 bases and J by 0 bases, with 14 bases left in between. The CDR3 consists of 16 residues. Germline values: CDR1 SGHTA, CDR2 FQGTGA. The CDR3 nucleotides are TGTGCCAGCAGCCCCAGGGTCCTTGGCTCCTACAATGAGCAGTTCTTC. Translation: CASSPRVLGSYNEQFF.

The chain combines TRBV9 with TRBJ1-2, with 7 bases matching TRBD1. The CDR3 contains 16 residues. CDR1 is SGDLS, CDR2 YYNGEE, per germline. The V segment lost 4 bases and the J segment 2 bases; nucleotides outside the gene matches: 11. The CDR3 loop is CASSTGTDKRNYGYTF. As DNA, the CDR3 is TGTGCCAGCAGCACCGGGACAGACAAACGAAACTATGGCTACACCTTC.

Only a few counts were recorded for this clone. The CDR3 DNA sequence: TGTGCCAGCAATTGGCGGGCTTCCTACGAGCAGTACTTC. It translates to CASNWRASYEQYF. The chain employs TRBV2 and TRBJ2-7; weak D call: TRBD2 (5 bases). Per the germline V gene, CDR1 is SNHLY and CDR2 is FYNNEI. This CDR3 is built from 13 residues. The germline V and J ends were trimmed by 7 bases and 1 base, with 11 bases remaining between them.

This chain joins TRBV19 and TRBJ2-1; perhaps D is TRBD1 or TRBD2 (6 bases each). CDR3 length equals 14 residues. The V gene's germline CDR1 is LNHDA and CDR2 SQIVND (reference sequence). V was trimmed by 3 bases and J by 5 bases, leaving 11 bases between them. This chain's CDR3 is CASSIWRGNNEQFF. CDR3 bases: TGTGCCAGTAGTATTTGGAGGGGGAACAATGAGCAGTTCTTC. The variable domain in full, with the rest retrieved from reference TRBV19 and TRBJ2-1, is DGGITQSPKYLFRKEGQNVTLSCEQNLNHDAMYWYRQDPGQGLRLIYYSQIVNDFQKGDIAEGYSVSREKKESFPLTVTSAQKNPTAFYLCASSIWRGNNEQFFGPGTRLTVL.

This chain connects TRBV9 to TRBJ2-5; D is undetermined. Germline CDR1 is SGDLS and CDR2 is YYNGEE. V lost 2 bases and J lost 5, with 10 bases in between. This CDR3 spans 13 amino acids. CDR3 sequence (DNA): TGTGCCAGCAGCGTCGAACATGGGGAGACCCAGTACTTC. This sequence encodes CASSVEHGETQYF.

V and J are TRBV25-1 and TRBJ2-5; TRBD2 matches at 9 bases. Germline values: CDR1 MGHDK, CDR2 SYGVNS. J was trimmed by 4 bases and V by 7 bases; bases with no gene match: 7. The CDR3 runs 14 residues. CDR3 sequence (DNA): TGTGCCAGCACCCTAGCGGGGCTAGGAGAGACCCAGTACTTC. Translation: CASTLAGLGETQYF.

The J gene is TRBJ2-3, the V gene TRBV18; D unclear. Trimming stripped 0 bases from V and 4 bases from J, with 8 bases between. The germline CDR1 and CDR2 sequences are KGHSH and LQKENI. The CDR3 consists of 14 residues. CDR3 nucleotide sequence: TGTGCCAGCTCACCACCGATCATGTCAGATACGCAGTATTTT. Protein: CASSPPIMSDTQYF.

The J gene is TRBJ1-4, the V gene TRBV5-1; D possibly corresponds to TRBD1 (6 bases). Germline values: CDR1 SGHRS, CDR2 YFSETQ. V shed 4 bases and J shed 3 bases, with 16 bases lying between them. The CDR3 runs to 16 residues. The CDR3 here is CASSPGWGAANEKLFF. The CDR3 nucleotides read TGCGCCAGCAGCCCCGGATGGGGGGCTGCTAATGAAAAACTGTTTTTT.

The V call is TRBV7-8, the J call TRBJ2-7; the match to TRBD2 covers 12 bases. Looked up from germline, CDR1 is SGHVS and CDR2 is FQNEAQ. V shed 2 bases and J 0 bases; nucleotides not matched to a gene: 5. CDR3 length: 17 amino acids. CDR3 protein: CASSLTSGGPSSYEQYF. CDR3 sequence (DNA): TGTGCCAGCAGCTTAACTAGCGGGGGGCCCTCCTCCTACGAGCAGTACTTC.

This rearrangement joins TRBV5-1 to TRBJ2-7; a weak D match, TRBD1 (5 bases). V was trimmed by 1 base and J by 5 bases, leaving 13 bases between them. The germline V gene encodes CDR1 SGHRS and CDR2 YFSETQ. The CDR3 contains 14 residues. The CDR3 nucleotides read TGCGCCAGCAGCTTGACAGGCCAGTGGAACGAGCAGTACTTC. Translation gives CASSLTGQWNEQYF.

This chain joins TRBV20-1 and TRBJ2-7; no definite D call. V was cut by 1 base and J by 3 bases, with 4 bases left in between. The germline gives CDR1 DFQATT, CDR2 SNEGSKA (reference sequence). This CDR3 is built from 11 residues. The CDR3 loop is CSARAIYEQYF. Written as DNA, the CDR3 is TGCAGTGCTAGAGCCATCTACGAGCAGTACTTC.

This rearrangement joins TRBV10-1 to TRBJ2-1; D tentatively reads TRBD1 or TRBD2 (5 bases each). The CDR3 contains 15 residues. Per germline, CDR1 WNHNN and CDR2 SYGVQD (reference sequence). V was pared by 6 bases and J by 3 bases, with 15 bases between. The CDR3 loop is CASSARDGGYNEQFF. The CDR3, as DNA: TGCGCCAGCAGCGCAAGGGACGGTGGCTACAATGAGCAGTTCTTC.

The chain joins TRBV5-1 to TRBJ1-1, with 9 bases that match TRBD1. Germline lookup yields CDR1 SGHRS and CDR2 YFSETQ. V trimming: 0 bases; J trimming: 4 bases; junction bases outside the gene matches: 1. The CDR3 contains 14 residues. The CDR3 spells CASSLGTGATEAFF. CDR3 nucleotide sequence: TGCGCCAGCAGCTTGGGGACAGGGGCCACTGAAGCTTTCTTT.

This clone has a single count. V gene TRBV5-1 combines with J gene TRBJ2-6, with D maybe TRBD1 (6 bases). V lost 0 bases, J lost 2 bases, and 18 bases lay in between. Germline V gene sequence: CDR1 SGHRS, CDR2 YFSETQ. This CDR3 has 19 amino acids. In DNA, the CDR3 is TGCGCCAGCAGCTTGGCCGGGACAAAAAGGTGGACTGGGGCCAACGTCCTGACTTTC. It specifies CASSLAGTKRWTGANVLTF.

There are a few counts of this clone. V usage is TRBV5-4 and J usage is TRBJ2-1, with 7 positions matching TRBD1. The CDR3 totals 15 residues. CDR1 and CDR2 from the germline V gene are SGHNT and YYREEE (reference sequence). Trimming at V came to 4 bases and at J to 7 bases, leaving 11 bases not matched to a gene. CDR3 nucleotides: TGTGCCAGCAGCGAGGGACAGTGGGATGGGAATGAGCAGTTCTTC. Its translation is CASSEGQWDGNEQFF.

This clone was observed a handful of times. V is TRBV6-1 and J is TRBJ2-5; no clear D gene. The CDR3 has 12 amino acids. In germline, CDR1 is MNHNS, CDR2 SASEGT. The V end lost 10 bases, the J end lost 0 bases, and 9 bases lay between the germline ends. In DNA form, the CDR3 reads TGTGCCATGGGAAGGTACCAAGAGACCCAGTACTTC. Amino acid sequence: CAMGRYQETQYF.

This chain joins TRBV14 and TRBJ1-6, with D hard to call. This CDR3 region has 12 residues. CDR1 and CDR2 (germline): SGHDN, FVKESK. The V end lost 0 bases, the J end lost 10 bases, and 4 bases lay between the germline ends. CDR3 coding DNA: TGTGCCAGCAGCCAAGATCGGTCACCCCTCCACTTT. Translated: CASSQDRSPLHF.

The V call is TRBV11-3, the J call TRBJ2-1; D not certain. This CDR3 has 12 amino acids. The germline CDR1 and CDR2 sequences are SGHNT and YENEEA. Trimming left V 3 bases short and J 2 bases short, with 2 bases between. The chain's CDR3 is CASSFAYNEQFF. In DNA, the CDR3 is TGTGCCAGCAGCTTCGCCTACAATGAGCAGTTCTTC.

The chain joins TRBV7-6 to TRBJ2-7, with D unclear. Germline CDR1 reads SGHVS; CDR2 reads FNYEAQ. This CDR3 is built from 11 residues. V lost 4 bases, J lost 3 bases, and 4 bases lay in between. CDR3 nucleotide sequence: TGTGCCAGCAGCTCGAACTACGAGCAGTACTTC. It specifies CASSSNYEQYF.

The chain recombines TRBV5-6 with TRBJ2-7; D is ambiguous. Germline CDR1 and CDR2: SGHDT and YYEEEE. V was clipped by 2 bases and J by 5 bases, with 11 bases between them. This CDR3 has 13 amino acids. CDR3 DNA sequence: TGTGCCAGCAGCTTAAAGGGTATCCACGAGCAGTACTTC. It codes for CASSLKGIHEQYF.